A selection of T cell receptor beta chains follows, all from one sample in a study of T-cell reconstitution after alpha-beta-depleted transplantation in children. TCRdb recomputed calls from the PCR reads with MiXCR, one row per CDR3 protein. This table holds about 980,000 distinct CDR3 sequences, roughly 29% found once. Sequences were derived from PBMCs, mostly from graft donor cells, sampled 360 days after TCRalphabeta/CD19-depleted stem cell transplant. These receptors were collected from a boy under three years old who had a stem cell transplant for SCID, so the T cells may come from the graft donor. Both conserved end residues are part of each CDR3. The D gene is left open where the match is weak. Expanded clones get a size class; other rows say once, few or many, or leave the size out.

size: many; D: TRBD1; J: TRBJ1-1; V: TRBV2; CDR3: CAGSTGVDTEAFF; DNA: TGTGCCGGCTCGACAGGGGTAGACACTGAAGCTTTCTTT
size: once; D: .; J: TRBJ2-5; V: TRBV20-1; CDR3: CSAGLRAINQETQYF; DNA: TGCAGTGCTGGTCTCAGAGCTATTAACCAAGAGACCCAGTACTTC
size: .; D: .; J: TRBJ2-4; V: TRBV4-1; CDR3: CASSQYVEGKNIQYF; DNA: TGCGCCAGCAGCCAATACGTAGAGGGAAAAAACATTCAGTACTTC
size: .; D: TRBD1; J: TRBJ1-6; V: TRBV10-3; CDR3: CATTGTGLGAYNSPLHF; DNA: TGTGCCACCACCGGGACAGGGCTGGGAGCCTATAATTCACCCCTCCACTTT
size: .; D: TRBD1; J: TRBJ1-1; V: TRBV20-1; CDR3: CSARGHGTGGTEAFF; DNA: TGCAGTGCTAGAGGTCACGGGACAGGGGGAACTGAAGCTTTCTTT
size: few; D: .; J: TRBJ1-3; V: TRBV5-5; CDR3: CASSLVWQRNTIYF; DNA: TGTGCCAGCAGCTTGGTGTGGCAGAGAAACACCATATATTTT
size: few; D: .; J: TRBJ2-7; V: TRBV5-5; CDR3: CASSPGTLAHEQYF; DNA: TGTGCCAGCAGCCCCGGGACATTGGCCCACGAGCAGTACTTC
size: .; D: .; J: TRBJ2-1; V: TRBV28; CDR3: CASSLRSPEQFF; DNA: TGTGCCAGCAGTTTACGGTCGCCCGAGCAGTTCTTC
size: .; D: TRBD1; J: TRBJ1-1; V: TRBV20-1; CDR3: CSAREPGQGLTEAFF; DNA: TGCAGTGCTAGGGAACCGGGACAGGGATTGACTGAAGCTTTCTTT
size: many; D: .; J: TRBJ2-5; V: TRBV20-1; CDR3: CSATHQETQYF; DNA: TGCAGTGCTACTCACCAAGAGACCCAGTACTTC
size: .; D: .; J: TRBJ2-2; V: TRBV21-1; CDR3: CASSNRTGRTGELFF; DNA: TGTGCCAGCAGCAATAGAACAGGGAGAACCGGGGAGCTGTTTTTT
size: .; D: .; J: TRBJ1-6; V: TRBV7-8; CDR3: CASSLFEQGNSPLHF; DNA: TGTGCCAGCAGCTTATTTGAACAGGGTAATTCACCCCTCCACTTT
size: .; D: .; J: TRBJ2-3; V: TRBV20-1; CDR3: CSARTPWGAHTDTQYF; DNA: TGCAGTGCTAGGACCCCATGGGGGGCGCACACAGATACGCAGTATTTT
size: .; D: .; J: TRBJ1-6; V: TRBV12-3/TRBV12-4; CDR3: CASSLQTVSPLHF; DNA: TGTGCCAGCAGTTTACAGACCGTTTCACCCCTCCACTTT
size: .; D: TRBD2; J: TRBJ2-7; V: TRBV20-1; CDR3: CSAPRGGHPYEQYF; DNA: TGCAGTGCGCCCCGGGGGGGCCATCCCTACGAGCAGTACTTC
size: .; D: TRBD1; J: TRBJ1-4; V: TRBV12-3/TRBV12-4; CDR3: CASSFGQGANEKLFF; DNA: TGTGCCAGCAGTTTCGGACAGGGAGCTAATGAAAAACTGTTTTTT
size: few; D: .; J: TRBJ2-7; V: TRBV20-1; CDR3: CSALGDGTYEQYF; DNA: TGCAGTGCTCTCGGGGACGGTACCTACGAGCAGTACTTC
size: .; D: .; J: TRBJ2-4; V: TRBV7-2; CDR3: CASSSPLGAKNIQYF; DNA: TGTGCCAGCAGCTCGCCATTAGGGGCCAAAAACATTCAGTACTTC
size: .; D: .; J: TRBJ2-7; V: TRBV9; CDR3: CASSVGVGGSSYEQYF; DNA: TGTGCCAGCAGCGTAGGGGTAGGGGGTAGCTCCTACGAGCAGTACTTC
size: many; D: .; J: TRBJ1-2; V: TRBV9; CDR3: CASSVGDSNYGYTF; DNA: TGTGCCAGCAGCGTAGGGGACTCTAACTATGGCTACACCTTC
size: .; D: .; J: TRBJ2-7; V: TRBV24-1; CDR3: CATSDPGTSFPYEQYF; DNA: TGTGCCACCAGTGATCCGGGGACATCCTTCCCCTACGAGCAGTACTTC
size: .; D: .; J: TRBJ1-1; V: TRBV14; CDR3: CASSHWGSDTEAFF; DNA: TGTGCCAGCAGCCACTGGGGGTCGGACACTGAAGCTTTCTTT
size: .; D: .; J: TRBJ2-2; V: TRBV12-3/TRBV12-4; CDR3: CASSIREIGWELFF; DNA: TGTGCCAGCAGTATCCGGGAGATAGGGTGGGAGCTGTTTTTT
size: .; D: .; J: TRBJ2-7; V: TRBV25-1; CDR3: CASSVVDLDTGEQYF; DNA: TGTGCCAGCAGTGTGGTGGACTTAGATACGGGGGAGCAGTACTTC
size: few; D: .; J: TRBJ2-5; V: TRBV6-1; CDR3: CASTTGGPQETQYF; DNA: TGTGCCAGCACAACCGGGGGTCCTCAAGAGACCCAGTACTTC
size: once; D: .; J: TRBJ2-5; V: TRBV5-1; CDR3: CASSSTVTQMRETQYF; DNA: TGCGCCAGCAGCTCAACCGTCACCCAAATGAGGGAGACCCAGTACTTC
size: few; D: .; J: TRBJ2-4; V: TRBV12-3/TRBV12-4; CDR3: CASSNRQGALNIQYF; DNA: TGTGCCAGCAGTAATCGGCAAGGGGCCTTAAACATTCAGTACTTC
size: .; D: TRBD1; J: TRBJ1-1; V: TRBV5-1; CDR3: CASSLGPRQGNTEAFF; DNA: TGCGCCAGCAGCTTGGGCCCTCGACAGGGAAACACTGAAGCTTTCTTT
size: many; D: .; J: TRBJ2-5; V: TRBV12-3/TRBV12-4; CDR3: CASTKWEETQYF; DNA: TGTGCCAGCACCAAGTGGGAGGAGACCCAGTACTTC
size: few; D: .; J: TRBJ2-7; V: TRBV5-1; CDR3: CASSFGGTQKHYEQYF; DNA: TGCGCCAGCAGCTTTGGGGGGACGCAAAAACACTACGAGCAGTACTTC
size: .; D: TRBD2; J: TRBJ2-3; V: TRBV11-2; CDR3: CASSLRSGGGDVTQYF; DNA: TGTGCCAGCAGCTTACGGAGCGGGGGAGGGGATGTTACGCAGTATTTT